These 27 T cell receptor beta chains were all obtained from the same sample, sequenced in a study of T cell repertoires in cytomegalovirus infection (dated by TCRdb to about 2019). Sequencing instrument: Illumina HiSeq 1500. TCRdb's own reprocessing of the public reads used fastp at Q25 and MiXCR and kept productive beta chains. Each CDR3 protein appears once, grouped with its most common genes and DNA. This sample has roughly 310,000 distinct CDR3 sequences in its table, and around a sixth of those were observed once. The top ten hold about 11% of the sample. The sequencing input was PBMCs. Receptor source: a human donor in good health (CMV status not recorded). Some clones in this sample may be carry-over from other donors' samples.

The V and J genes are TRBV4-2 and TRBJ2-5; a weak D match, TRBD2 (6 bases). Germline CDR1 and CDR2: LGHNA and YNFKEQ. V was clipped by 4 bases and J by 1 base, with 13 bases between them. CDR3 length: 15 amino acids. As DNA, the CDR3 is TGTGCCAGCAGCCTTTTCAGGACTACCCAAGAGACCCAGTACTTC. It is translated as CASSLFRTTQETQYF.

This clonotype was recorded many times. The J gene is TRBJ1-1, the V gene TRBV25-1; tentatively, D is TRBD1 (6 bases). This CDR3 is 13 amino acids long. Trimming took 7 bases from V and 4 from J, leaving 13 bases between them. Per the germline V gene, CDR1 is MGHDK and CDR2 is SYGVNS. The CDR3 DNA follows: TGTGCCAGCAATACAGGGAGAGGCACTGAAGCTTTCTTT. Its translation is CASNTGRGTEAFF.

This clonotype was seen repeatedly, ten times or more. The chain uses TRBV6-5 and TRBJ1-2; 9 nucleotides match TRBD1. This CDR3 region has 14 residues. CDR1 is MNHEY and CDR2 is SVGAGI in the germline V gene. V shed 3 bases and J 4 bases; nucleotides not matched to a gene: 3. Here the CDR3 reads CASSYRDRAYGYTF. The CDR3 DNA sequence: TGTGCCAGCAGTTATAGGGACAGGGCCTATGGCTACACCTTC.

There are many counts of this clonotype. The chain uses TRBV4-2 and TRBJ1-1, with D uncertain. CDR1 is LGHNA, CDR2 YNFKEQ, per germline. This CDR3 has 14 residues. The V end was cut by 0 bases, the J end by 6 bases, with 11 bases between. For the CDR3, the DNA is TGTGCCAGCAGCCAAGATCAGGAGACGCCTGAAGCTTTCTTT. Amino acids: CASSQDQETPEAFF.

This clonotype was observed at least ten times. This sequence joins TRBV6-1 and TRBJ1-5; TRBD1 is a possible D gene (6 bases). Trimming took 4 bases from V and 9 from J, leaving 16 bases between them. This CDR3 contains 14 residues. Germline lookup yields CDR1 MNHNS and CDR2 SASEGT. The CDR3 loop is CASSVLGAGRPQHF. The DNA of the CDR3 is TGTGCCAGCAGTGTTTTGGGGGCGGGTCGGCCCCAGCATTTT.

The chain couples TRBV12-3 or TRBV12-4 to TRBJ2-2; 8 nucleotides agree with TRBD2. After removal of 6 bases from V and 4 bases from J, the junction contained 4 bases not matched to a gene. The CDR3 totals 14 residues. The CDR3 is CASRGTRATGELFF. The CDR3 DNA is TGTGCCAGCAGGGGGACTAGGGCCACCGGGGAGCTGTTTTTT.

This clonotype appeared once. The V gene is TRBV20-1, the J gene TRBJ1-4, with D possibly matching TRBD1 (5 bases). CDR3 size: 12 residues. The ends were cut back, 6 bases at V and 0 bases at J, with 5 bases in the middle. Per the germline V gene, CDR1 is DFQATT and CDR2 is SNEGSKA (reference sequence). The CDR3 DNA is TGCAGTGCACAGGCAACTAATGAAAAACTGTTTTTT. Amino acids: CSAQATNEKLFF.

This clonotype has a handful of counts. The V and J genes are TRBV20-1 and TRBJ2-5; D call uncertain. V was pared by 0 bases and J by 2 bases, with 10 bases between. Germline assignment: CDR1 DFQATT and CDR2 SNEGSKA (reference sequence). The CDR3 consists of 14 residues. CDR3 bases: TGCAGTGCTAGAGATCGGTTTGCGCAAGAGACCCAGTACTTC. This encodes CSARDRFAQETQYF.

This clonotype was counted ten times or more. The gene calls are TRBV12-3 or TRBV12-4 and TRBJ2-1; the match to TRBD1 covers 7 bases. The V and J ends lost 4 bases and 2 bases, in that order; junction bases with no gene match: 5. This CDR3 spans 15 amino acids. CDR3 sequence (DNA): TGTGCCAGCAGTTCTAGACAGGGAACCTACAATGAGCAGTTCTTC. This codes for CASSSRQGTYNEQFF.

The chain is built from TRBV2 and TRBJ1-6, with D possibly TRBD1 on 5 matching bases. Germline CDR1 and CDR2: SNHLY and FYNNEI. The V end lost 4 bases, the J end lost 10 bases, and 17 bases lay between the germline ends. This CDR3 is built from 15 residues. The CDR3: CASSVQGGIVSPLHF. In DNA form, the CDR3 reads TGTGCCAGCAGTGTGCAGGGAGGGATTGTATCACCCCTCCACTTT. Filled out from reference TRBV2 and TRBJ1-6, the complete variable domain reads EPEVTQTPSHQVTQMGQEVILRCVPISNHLYFYWYRQILGQKVEFLVSFYNNEISEKSEIFDDQFSVERPDGSNFTLKIRSTKLEDSAMYFCASSVQGGIVSPLHFGNGTRLTVT.

The chain carries TRBV4-2 and TRBJ2-3; D remains ambiguous. Germline assignment: CDR1 LGHNA and CDR2 YNFKEQ. This CDR3 region has 12 residues. Trimming removed 0 bases from V and 7 bases from J, with 5 bases in between. This CDR3 reads CASSQDHYTQYF. CDR3 DNA sequence: TGTGCCAGCAGCCAAGATCATTATACGCAGTATTTT.

V usage is TRBV4-2 and J usage is TRBJ1-4, with TRBD1 identical over 11 bases. The germline V gene encodes CDR1 LGHNA and CDR2 YNFKEQ. The length of the CDR3 is 16 residues. V shed 0 bases and J 6 bases; nucleotides not matched to a gene: 3. The CDR3 DNA reads as TGTGCCAGCAGCCAAGATGGGACAGGGGGTGATGAAAAACTGTTTTTT. It encodes CASSQDGTGGDEKLFF.

The chain couples TRBV27 to TRBJ2-1, with D tentatively TRBD2 (7 bases). The CDR3 totals 15 residues. Looked up from germline, CDR1 is MNHEY and CDR2 is SMNVEV (reference sequence). V dropped 8 bases and J dropped 7 bases, with 21 bases sitting between them. The CDR3 coding sequence is TGTGCCAGCTCTCCCGGGGGGCCGGAAAATAATGAGCAGTTCTTC. It yields the protein CASSPGGPENNEQFF.

The sample holds many counts of this clonotype. The J gene is TRBJ2-5, the V gene TRBV6-5; 7 bases are shared with TRBD1. The junction had 5 bases not matched to a gene; V was cut back by 2 bases and J by 5 bases. The CDR3 loop spans 14 amino acids. Germline V gene lookup returns CDR1 MNHEY and CDR2 SVGAGI. CDR3: CASSYGTVKETQYF. The DNA of the CDR3 is TGTGCCAGCAGTTACGGGACAGTTAAGGAGACCCAGTACTTC.

This clonotype appeared many times. V gene TRBV11-2 combines with J gene TRBJ2-7, with D possibly being TRBD1 or TRBD2 (5 bases each). The CDR3 spans 15 residues. Looked up from germline, CDR1 is SGHAT and CDR2 is FQNNGV. V shed 0 bases and J shed 2 bases, with 11 bases lying between them. CDR3 amino acids: CASSLETGQPYEQYF. The CDR3 region has the DNA TGTGCCAGCAGCTTAGAAACGGGGCAGCCCTACGAGCAGTACTTC.

The sample holds one count of this clonotype. An end of the junction differs from the germline gene, which may be a read error. The CDR3 loop is CVSITRGQGAYNEQFF. The CDR3 DNA follows: TGTGTCAGCATAACTCGGGGGCAGGGAGCGTACAATGAGCAGTTCTTC. The J gene is TRBJ2-1, the V gene TRBV6-2 or TRBV6-3, with D possibly being TRBD1 or TRBD2 (6 bases each). This CDR3 is 16 amino acids long. Germline V gives CDR1 MNHEY, CDR2 SVGEGT.

This chain links TRBV20-1 with TRBJ1-1; the match to TRBD1 covers 10 bases. This CDR3 is 14 amino acids long. The V gene's germline CDR1 is DFQATT and CDR2 SNEGSKA (reference sequence). The V and J ends lost 6 bases and 4 bases, in that order; junction bases with no gene match: 8. In DNA form, the CDR3 reads TGCAGTGCCAGGACAGGGGGGAAAGGCACTGAAGCTTTCTTT. Translation gives CSARTGGKGTEAFF.

The chain employs TRBV18 and TRBJ2-2, with D possibly matching TRBD1 (6 bases). The V end was cut by 1 base, the J end by 2 bases, with 14 bases between. The germline V gene encodes CDR1 KGHSH and CDR2 LQKENI. The CDR3 spans 17 residues. The CDR3, as DNA: TGTGCCAGCTCACCACGATTTAGGGACACCAACACCGGGGAGCTGTTTTTT. Its protein product is CASSPRFRDTNTGELFF.

This clonotype has only a few counts. In nucleotides, the CDR3 is TGTGCCAGCAGCCGCAGTACGTCCCCGGGCGAAAAACTGTTTTTT. Its protein product is CASSRSTSPGEKLFF. The chain employs TRBV7-6 and TRBJ1-4, with unresolved D. There are 15 residues in the CDR3. The germline V gene has CDR1 SGHVS and CDR2 FNYEAQ. Trimming removed 5 bases from V and 8 bases from J, with 18 bases in between.

This clonotype has only one observation. The chain employs TRBV20-1 and TRBJ1-1, with 9 nucleotides matching TRBD1. The CDR3 length is 14 residues. Trimming at V came to 1 base and at J to 4 bases, leaving 4 bases not matched to a gene. Germline values: CDR1 DFQATT, CDR2 SNEGSKA (reference sequence). CDR3 amino acids: CSARATGGPTEAFF. The CDR3 bases are TGCAGTGCTAGAGCCACAGGGGGCCCCACTGAAGCTTTCTTT.

This chain uses TRBV7-8 with TRBJ1-1; possible D gene TRBD1, 6 bases. The CDR3 has 16 amino acids. Germline values: CDR1 SGHVS, CDR2 FQNEAQ. Trimming took 4 bases from V and 1 from J, leaving 16 bases between them. The CDR3 nucleotides read TGTGCCAGCAGCTCAAGCCCGGACAGAGAGAACACTGAAGCTTTCTTT. Protein: CASSSSPDRENTEAFF.

This clonotype was seen more than once but under ten times. This chain links TRBV6-2 or TRBV6-3 with TRBJ2-5; D possibly matches TRBD1 or TRBD2 (5 bases each). The CDR3 loop spans 16 amino acids. Trimming took 1 base from V and 3 from J, leaving 15 bases between them. Germline V gene sequence: CDR1 MNHEY, CDR2 SVGEGT. DNA for the CDR3: TGTGCCAGCAGTTACTATCGAGGGGCCCATGAAGAGACCCAGTACTTC. It yields the protein CASSYYRGAHEETQYF.

This clonotype has just one count. V gene TRBV19 combines with J gene TRBJ2-7; D call uncertain. Per the germline V gene, CDR1 is LNHDA and CDR2 is SQIVND (reference sequence). This CDR3 has 14 amino acids. V lost 3 bases, J lost 2 bases, and 11 bases lay in between. The CDR3: CASSIRAATYEQYF. CDR3 in DNA: TGTGCCAGTAGTATTCGGGCAGCTACCTACGAGCAGTACTTC.

This clonotype was detected only a few times. V usage is TRBV29-1 and J usage is TRBJ1-5; D is perhaps TRBD1 (6 bases). CDR3 length equals 14 residues. V dropped 4 bases and J dropped 5 bases, with 15 bases sitting between them. Germline V gene lookup returns CDR1 SQVTM and CDR2 ANQGSEA. The CDR3 loop is CSVGIQGKDQPQHF. The CDR3 coding sequence is TGCAGCGTTGGTATTCAGGGGAAAGATCAGCCCCAGCATTTT.

The chain couples TRBV7-2 to TRBJ2-2, with TRBD2 identical over 9 bases. The germline gives CDR1 SGHTA, CDR2 FQGNSA. This CDR3 spans 15 amino acids. With 7 bases clipped from V and 3 bases from J, the junction kept 6 bases outside the gene matches. The CDR3 region has the DNA TGTGCCAGCACTGGCGGGGGGGGGGACACCGGGGAGCTGTTTTTT. Residues: CASTGGGGDTGELFF.

CDR3 sequence: CSVGQEETQYF. CDR3 nucleotides: TGCAGCGTTGGCCAGGAGGAGACCCAGTACTTC. The rearrangement links TRBV29-1 to TRBJ2-5, with unresolved D. Germline V gives CDR1 SQVTM, CDR2 ANQGSEA. The CDR3 runs 11 residues. V lost 4 bases and J 5 bases, leaving 8 bases between the germline ends.

This clonotype was observed a few times. The CDR3 nucleotides are TGCAGTGCTCCTACAGGGGGTATCAATGAAAAACTGTTTTTT. Translating gives CSAPTGGINEKLFF. This chain links TRBV20-1 with TRBJ1-4; TRBD1 aligns across 8 bases. The ends lost 5 bases at V and 5 bases at J; junction bases unmatched: 7. CDR1 is DFQATT, CDR2 SNEGSKA, per germline (reference sequence). This CDR3 contains 14 residues.